The present TCR beta chain was sequenced within a study of blood T cell repertoires in COVID-19. Some clones are missing from TCRdb's copy, which holds only in-frame ones; the method was immunoSEQ multiplex PCR. Of fewer than 150,000 clones listed, approximately 85% are singletons. Per germline, CDR1 SGHKS and CDR2 YYEKEE (reference sequence). The CDR3 covers 13 residues. The trim removed 1 base at V and 13 bases at J, leaving 5 bases unmatched. The chain links TRBV5-5 to TRBJ2-5; TRBD1 agrees at 12 bases. Sequenced: peripheral blood. The receptor was derived from a man aged 45-65 years with acute or convalescent COVID-19. The CDR3 here is CASSLTGQGALYF. The CDR3 DNA sequence: TGTGCCAGCAGCTTGACGGGACAGGGGGCATTGTACTTC. The whole variable domain, filled in from reference TRBV5-5 and TRBJ2-5, reads DAGVTQSPTHLIKTRGQQVTLRCSPISGHKSVSWYQQVLGQGPQFIFQYYEKEERGRGNFPDRFSARQFPNYSSELNVNALLLGDSALYLCASSLTGQGALYFGPGTRLLVL.